Each of the 30 T cell receptor beta chains below was sequenced from the same sample in a study of blood T cell repertoires in COVID-19. Profiling relied on immunoSEQ multiplex PCR, and the TCRdb table lists in-frame clones only, not all of them. The sample yields 330,000 or so clones, over 75% seen once. Sequenced input: PBMCs or T cells enriched from blood (not recorded which). The origin of the receptors is a man aged 40-55 years in a cohort exposed to, infected with or recovered from COVID-19 (not recorded which).

V is TRBV7-9 and J is TRBJ2-3; the D gene is possibly TRBD2 (5 bases). Trimming took 7 bases from V and 0 from J, leaving 11 bases between them. This CDR3 comprises 14 residues. Germline V gene lookup returns CDR1 SEHNR and CDR2 FQNEAQ (reference sequence). The CDR3 DNA is TGTGCCAGCAAGCGGACCACTAGCACAGATACGCAGTATTTT. Protein sequence: CASKRTTSTDTQYF.

The V and J genes are TRBV10-3 and TRBJ2-7; 9 bases fit TRBD1. Germline V CDR1 and CDR2: ENHRY, SYGVKD. Germline trimming cut 0 bases from V and 6 bases from J; bases unmatched to any gene: 3. This CDR3 spans 14 amino acids. For the CDR3, the DNA is TGTGCCATCAGTGAGTCCAACAGGGGGCGCGAGCAGTACTTC. Its translation is CAISESNRGREQYF.

The chain couples TRBV6-5 to TRBJ1-6; TRBD1 agrees at 8 bases. With V trimmed by 8 bases and J by 4 bases, 7 bases remained unmatched. Germline assignment: CDR1 MNHEY and CDR2 SVGAGI. The CDR3 has 15 amino acids. The CDR3 region is CASSDRTGYNSPLHF. The CDR3 bases are TGTGCCAGCTCAGATCGGACAGGGTATAATTCACCCCTCCACTTT.

This clone was observed once. The rearrangement links TRBV30 to TRBJ1-5; D call uncertain. CDR3 length equals 14 residues. Trimming pared 3 bases from V and 3 bases from J, leaving 12 bases between. The germline V gene has CDR1 GTSNPN and CDR2 SVGIG (reference sequence). As DNA, the CDR3 is TGTGCCTGGAGCGCCGACAACACCAATCAGCCCCAGCATTTT. This translates into CAWSADNTNQPQHF.

The gene calls are TRBV25-1 and TRBJ2-7, with 7 bases that match TRBD1. Germline V gene lookup returns CDR1 MGHDK and CDR2 SYGVNS. This CDR3 comprises 14 residues. V dropped 3 bases and J dropped 1; count of bases not matched to a gene: 3. CDR3 in amino acids: CASSERGQSYEQYF. The CDR3 DNA reads as TGTGCCAGCAGTGAGAGGGGGCAGTCCTACGAGCAGTACTTC.

The V call is TRBV4-1, the J call TRBJ2-7; D may be TRBD2 (6 bases). CDR1 and CDR2 (germline): MGHRA, YSYEKL. There are 15 residues in the CDR3. The germline V and J ends were trimmed by 0 bases and 2 bases, with 11 bases remaining between them. CDR3 amino acids: CASSQDWRGTYEQYF. The CDR3 region has the DNA TGCGCCAGCAGCCAAGATTGGCGGGGAACCTACGAGCAGTACTTC.

V gene TRBV5-5 combines with J gene TRBJ2-7; D might be TRBD1 (5 bases). Looked up from germline, CDR1 is SGHKS and CDR2 is YYEKEE (reference sequence). Trimming took 4 bases from V and 7 from J, leaving 15 bases between them. The CDR3 has 13 amino acids. The CDR3 DNA is TGTGCCAGCAGCCTAATACAGGTTCGGGAGCAGTACTTC. Translated: CASSLIQVREQYF.

The CDR3: CASSLTGDGANVLTF. The CDR3 bases are TGTGCCAGCAGCTTGACAGGGGATGGGGCCAACGTCCTGACTTTC. The V gene is TRBV7-3, the J gene TRBJ2-6; 8 positions agree with TRBD1. J gave up 3 bases and V 3 bases, and 1 base lay outside the gene matches. CDR3 size: 15 residues. Germline values: CDR1 SGHTA, CDR2 FQGTGA.

This sequence joins TRBV5-8 and TRBJ2-1; D remains unclear. The CDR3 length is 14 residues. Trimming removed 0 bases at V and 5 bases at J, with 9 bases between. From germline, CDR1 is SGHTS and CDR2 YDEGEE. In DNA form, the CDR3 reads TGTGCCAGCAGCTTGGGGCCAATTCACAATGAGCAGTTCTTC. As protein: CASSLGPIHNEQFF.

The chain is built from TRBV15 and TRBJ2-3; TRBD2 agrees at 9 bases. The CDR3 has 15 amino acids. Germline assignment: CDR1 LNHNV and CDR2 YYDKDF (reference sequence). V shed 0 bases, J shed 4 bases, and the junction held 2 bases outside the gene matches. The CDR3 DNA sequence: TGTGCCACCAGCAGAGAGCGGGAGGGCCCAGATACGCAGTATTTT. It translates to CATSREREGPDTQYF.

The chain employs TRBV18 and TRBJ1-1; no firm D call. This CDR3 has 15 residues. From germline, CDR1 is KGHSH and CDR2 LQKENI. Trimming cost V 3 bases and J 1 base, with 12 bases left between them. The chain's CDR3 is CASSPSGWKNTEAFF. CDR3 bases: TGTGCCAGCTCACCTTCGGGGTGGAAGAACACTGAAGCTTTCTTT.

The chain employs TRBV5-1 and TRBJ1-3, with 7 bases fitting TRBD1. The CDR3 totals 16 residues. The J segment lost 0 bases and the V segment lost 3 bases, leaving 6 bases of the junction unmatched. Germline V CDR1 and CDR2: SGHRS, YFSETQ. CDR3 protein: CASSSTTGVSGNTIYF. The CDR3 DNA is TGCGCCAGCAGCTCTACTACAGGGGTCTCTGGAAACACCATATATTTT.

The chain is built from TRBV7-9 and TRBJ2-4; no firm D call. Deletions cut 7 bases from V and 8 bases from J, with 15 bases between. This CDR3 contains 13 residues. Germline CDR1 SEHNR, CDR2 FQNEAQ (reference sequence). The CDR3 here is CASMDVGLDIQYF. The CDR3 region has the DNA TGTGCCAGCATGGATGTGGGCCTGGACATTCAGTACTTC.

This clone was detected once. The chain combines TRBV21-1 with TRBJ1-5; TRBD1 was called by the table and not checked on the DNA. TRBV21-1 is a pseudogene segment. CDR3 size: 15 residues. The chain's CDR3 is CASSRDRYSNQPQHF. DNA of the CDR3: TGTGCCAGCAGCCGGGACAGATATAGCAATCAGCCCCAGCATTTT.

V is TRBV28 and J is TRBJ2-2, with 12 bases lining up with TRBD1. The trim removed 7 bases at V and 7 bases at J, leaving 10 bases unmatched. Germline CDR1 and CDR2: MDHEN and SYDVKM. This CDR3 is built from 16 residues. The CDR3 sequence is CASTFPGTGGIGELFF. The CDR3 coding sequence is TGTGCCAGCACCTTCCCCGGGACAGGGGGCATCGGGGAGCTGTTTTTT.

The genes are TRBV1 and TRBJ2-1; the table's D gene call, TRBD2, was not cross checked with the DNA. TRBV1 is shown as a pseudogene. The CDR3 consists of 16 residues. CDR3 nucleotides: TGCACCAGCAGCCAGGCTCTAGCGGGAATCGACAATGAGCAGTTCTTC. This gives the protein CTSSQALAGIDNEQFF.

The rearrangement uses TRBV18 and TRBJ2-2; weak D call: TRBD1 (6 bases). V lost 5 bases and J 4 bases, leaving 17 bases between the germline ends. In germline, CDR1 is KGHSH, CDR2 LQKENI. This CDR3 region has 16 residues. The CDR3 sequence: CASSKQGYESTGELFF. DNA of the CDR3: TGTGCCAGCTCAAAACAGGGCTATGAGAGCACCGGGGAGCTGTTTTTT.

This chain joins TRBV28 and TRBJ2-7; 7 bases match TRBD1. In germline, CDR1 is MDHEN, CDR2 SYDVKM. This CDR3 spans 13 amino acids. V shed 6 bases, J shed 3 bases, and the junction held 5 bases outside the gene matches. CDR3 sequence reads: CASRVGQYYEQYF. DNA of the CDR3: TGTGCCAGCAGGGTGGGACAGTACTACGAGCAGTACTTC.

The chain couples TRBV28 to TRBJ1-5, with D uncertain. V gave up 4 bases and J gave up 6 bases, with 4 bases separating them. The CDR3 contains 11 residues. The germline V gene has CDR1 MDHEN and CDR2 SYDVKM. CDR3 residues: CASSWSQPQHF. The CDR3 nucleotides read TGTGCCAGCAGTTGGAGTCAGCCCCAGCATTTT.

This chain joins TRBV28 and TRBJ1-2; no clear D gene. The CDR3 has 12 residues. Trimming left V 6 bases short and J 4 bases short, with 9 bases between. Germline CDR1 reads MDHEN; CDR2 reads SYDVKM. For the CDR3, the DNA is TGTGCCAGCAGAACTGCGCGCTATGGCTACACCTTC. Residues: CASRTARYGYTF.

The chain carries TRBV7-2 and TRBJ2-3, with 10 bases lining up with TRBD2. After removal of 4 bases from V and 0 bases from J, the junction contained 4 bases not matched to a gene. Germline V gives CDR1 SGHTA, CDR2 FQGNSA. The CDR3 sequence is 16 residues long. The CDR3 protein is CASSSNSGRSTDTQYF. In DNA form, the CDR3 reads TGTGCCAGCAGCTCTAATAGCGGGAGGAGCACAGATACGCAGTATTTT.

This chain uses TRBV5-4 with TRBJ2-5; D ambiguous. Germline CDR1 reads SGHNT; CDR2 reads YYREEE (reference sequence). This CDR3 has 13 residues. Trimming left V 5 bases short and J 3 bases short, with 11 bases between. DNA for the CDR3: TGTGCCAGCAGTTGGGCAGTCGAAGAGACCCAGTACTTC. Encoded protein: CASSWAVEETQYF.

This chain joins TRBV28 and TRBJ1-2; D gene ambiguous. Per germline, CDR1 MDHEN and CDR2 SYDVKM. This CDR3 has 15 amino acids. V was shortened by 8 bases and J by 8 bases, with 24 bases between the two germline ends. The chain's CDR3 is CASLASAGGSGGYTF. DNA of the CDR3: TGTGCCAGCTTGGCCTCAGCAGGAGGCTCAGGAGGCTACACCTTC.

This chain joins TRBV7-9 and TRBJ2-1; 8 bases are a match to TRBD2. V lost 4 bases to trimming and J lost 2 bases; unmatched junction nucleotides: 4. CDR1 SEHNR and CDR2 FQNEAQ come from the germline V gene (reference sequence). CDR3 size: 15 residues. CDR3: CASSWGSGTYNEQFF. CDR3 DNA sequence: TGTGCCAGCAGCTGGGGTAGCGGGACCTACAATGAGCAGTTCTTC.

V usage is TRBV7-9 and J usage is TRBJ2-7; weak D call: TRBD1 (6 bases). The germline V gene encodes CDR1 SEHNR and CDR2 FQNEAQ (reference sequence). This CDR3 is 12 amino acids long. The V end was cut by 4 bases, the J end by 6 bases, with 10 bases between. The CDR3 DNA follows: TGTGCCAGCAGCTCAGGACAGTTCGAGCAGTACTTC. Translation gives CASSSGQFEQYF.

The chain combines TRBV5-1 with TRBJ2-1; 8 bases are a match to TRBD2. Per the germline V gene, CDR1 is SGHRS and CDR2 is YFSETQ. The CDR3 length is 15 residues. After removal of 5 bases from V and 4 bases from J, the junction contained 8 bases not matched to a gene. The CDR3 region has the DNA TGCGCCAGCAGGGAGCGGGAGTACTATTACAATGAGCAGTTCTTC. This gives the protein CASREREYYYNEQFF.

The chain recombines TRBV4-1 with TRBJ2-1; weak D call: TRBD2 (5 bases). CDR1 is MGHRA, CDR2 YSYEKL, per germline. The CDR3 loop spans 13 amino acids. V lost 5 bases to trimming and J lost 3 bases, with 8 bases between them. The CDR3 bases are TGCGCCAGCAGCAAAAGCGGCTACAATGAGCAGTTCTTC. Its translation is CASSKSGYNEQFF.

As concerns this clone: The same CDR3 can be traced to other DNA sequences in this sample. This rearrangement joins TRBV5-6 to TRBJ1-3; D is ambiguous. This CDR3 contains 14 residues. CDR1 and CDR2 from the germline V gene are SGHDT and YYEEEE. V gave up 1 base and J gave up 1 base, with 6 bases separating them. In DNA form, the CDR3 reads TGTGCCAGCAGCTTGACGGGATCTGGAAACACCATATATTTT. Translation: CASSLTGSGNTIYF.

The chain uses TRBV5-6 and TRBJ1-6; D unresolved. The V end was cut by 5 bases, the J end by 8 bases, with 14 bases between. This CDR3 spans 14 amino acids. Germline assignment: CDR1 SGHDT and CDR2 YYEEEE. The CDR3 region has the DNA TGTGCCAGCAGTGTTGGGCGGGTATATTCACCCCTCCACTTT. As protein: CASSVGRVYSPLHF.

The chain combines TRBV30 with TRBJ1-5, with unresolved D. The V and J ends lost 1 base and 3 bases respectively, with 7 bases between them. Germline V gene sequence: CDR1 GTSNPN, CDR2 SVGIG (reference sequence). The CDR3 has 13 amino acids. CDR3 DNA sequence: TGTGCCTGGAGTGGCACAACCAATCAGCCCCAGCATTTT. It yields the protein CAWSGTTNQPQHF.